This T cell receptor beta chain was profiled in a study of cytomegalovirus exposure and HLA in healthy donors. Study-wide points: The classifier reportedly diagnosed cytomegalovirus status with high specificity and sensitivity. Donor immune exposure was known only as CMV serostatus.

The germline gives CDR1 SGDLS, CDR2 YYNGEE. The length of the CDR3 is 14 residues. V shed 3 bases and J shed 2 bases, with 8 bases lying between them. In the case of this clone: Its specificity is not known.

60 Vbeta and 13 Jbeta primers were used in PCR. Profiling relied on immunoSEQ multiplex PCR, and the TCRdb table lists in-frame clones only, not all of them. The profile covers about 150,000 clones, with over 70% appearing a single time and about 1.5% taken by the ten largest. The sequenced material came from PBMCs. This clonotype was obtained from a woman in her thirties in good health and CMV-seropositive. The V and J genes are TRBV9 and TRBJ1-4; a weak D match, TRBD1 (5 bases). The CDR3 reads CASSGRQTNEKLFF. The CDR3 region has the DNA TGTGCCAGCAGCGGTCGACAGACTAATGAAAAACTGTTTTTT.